The rows below give T cell receptor beta chains drawn from one sample of a study of T-cell memory formation after mild COVID-19. TCRdb passed the 5' RACE reads through MiXCR, listing each CDR3 protein once. This table has around 99,000 distinct CDR3 sequences, around an eighth appearing once. Sequencing used PBMCs or a T cell subset sorted from them (not recorded which). The receptors come from a man aged 18-30 years who had mild COVID-19 (a few samples of this study predate the infection). Cell type and time point are not known. CDR3s include the opening cysteine and the closing phenylalanine or tryptophan. D genes are given only for firm matches. A row's size may be missing; if present it is once, few, many or a size class.

abundance	v_gene	len	j_gene	d_gene	CDR3aa	CDR3nt
many	TRBV27	14	TRBJ2-7	-	CASSLIRGAHEQYF	TGTGCCAGCAGTTTAATCAGGGGAGCTCATGAGCAGTACTTC
few	TRBV6-5	15	TRBJ2-1	-	CASSYRGATVNEQFF	TGTGCCAGCAGTTACCGGGGGGCGACAGTCAATGAGCAGTTCTTC
-	TRBV27	16	TRBJ2-5	TRBD2	CASSSGLAGLQETQYF	TGTGCCAGCAGTTCAGGACTAGCGGGCCTCCAAGAGACCCAGTACTTC
few	TRBV4-3	14	TRBJ1-1	-	CASSQEDLNTEAFF	TGCGCCAGCAGCCAAGAGGACCTGAACACTGAAGCTTTCTTT
-	TRBV4-1	15	TRBJ1-5	-	CASSPYAGTYQPQHF	TGCGCCAGCAGCCCGTATGCAGGGACGTATCAGCCCCAGCATTTT
-	TRBV25-1	17	TRBJ2-5	TRBD1	CASSEITGTGEGETQYF	TGTGCCAGCAGTGAAATCACCGGGACAGGGGAGGGAGAGACCCAGTACTTC
medium-sized	TRBV6-4	15	TRBJ2-3	TRBD2	CASSETSGGTDTQYF	TGTGCCAGCAGTGAGACTAGCGGGGGCACAGATACGCAGTATTTT
once	TRBV9	14	TRBJ2-3	-	CASGRGRAADTQYF	TGTGCCAGCGGGCGGGGCCGGGCCGCAGATACGCAGTATTTT
-	TRBV6-5	14	TRBJ1-1	-	CASSYSGQDTEAFF	TGTGCCAGCAGTTACTCAGGGCAGGATACTGAAGCTTTCTTT
few	TRBV3-1	20	TRBJ2-2	TRBD2	CASSQDWQLAGEANTGELFF	TGTGCCAGCAGCCAAGACTGGCAGCTAGCGGGAGAAGCGAACACCGGGGAGCTGTTTTTT
many	TRBV7-8	15	TRBJ1-5	-	CASSLDMSQDQPQHF	TGTGCCAGCAGCTTAGATATGTCCCAGGATCAGCCCCAGCATTTT
-	TRBV5-1	14	TRBJ2-5	-	CASSLDQLWETQYF	TGCGCCAGCAGCTTGGACCAACTCTGGGAGACCCAGTACTTC
-	TRBV12-5	11	TRBJ2-1	-	CASGLGNEQFF	TGTGCTAGTGGTTTGGGGAATGAGCAGTTCTTC
-	TRBV6-5	15	TRBJ1-2	-	CASSFGRGANYGYTF	TGTGCCAGCAGTTTCGGACGAGGAGCTAACTATGGCTACACCTTC